These 25 T cell receptor beta chains came from one sample sequenced in a study of cytotoxic CD8 clonotypes in ibrutinib-treated CLL. Assay: immunoSEQ multiplex PCR; the TCRdb copy retains only in-frame clones and omits some. The table has about 200,000 clones, 60% to 80% seen once; the top ten hold roughly 5.9%. The sample was PBMCs, taken after 12 months of ibrutinib treatment. The receptors stem from a human donor with chronic lymphocytic leukemia.

V is TRBV5-1 and J is TRBJ2-7, with 10 nucleotides matching TRBD2. Trimming cost V 5 bases and J 4 bases; bases outside gene matches: 6. Per the germline V gene, CDR1 is SGHRS and CDR2 is YFSETQ. CDR3 length: 14 amino acids. CDR3 nucleotide sequence: TGCGCCAGCAGGGCCGGGACTAGCGAGTACGAGCAGTACTTC. Residues: CASRAGTSEYEQYF.

The rearrangement uses TRBV28 and TRBJ1-2; the D is unclear. Germline loops: CDR1 MDHEN, CDR2 SYDVKM. The length of the CDR3 is 12 residues. V was shortened by 7 bases and J by 4 bases, with 10 bases between the two germline ends. The CDR3 nucleotides are TGTGCCAGCACCTGGTCAGGCTATGGCTACACCTTC. It yields the protein CASTWSGYGYTF.

The table lists this clone with a count of one. J is TRBJ2-1 and V is TRBV5-1; D may be TRBD2 (6 bases). V gave up 4 bases and J gave up 7 bases, with 24 bases separating them. CDR3 size: 17 residues. Germline CDR1 and CDR2: SGHRS and YFSETQ. CDR3 loop: CASSTWTPMAGGNEQFF. The CDR3 nucleotides read TGCGCCAGCAGCACCTGGACTCCTATGGCCGGGGGAAATGAGCAGTTCTTC.

V usage is TRBV25-1 and J usage is TRBJ2-3, with a possible D match to TRBD2 (6 bases). The V gene lost 7 bases and the J gene lost 5 bases, with 16 bases spanning the gap. Germline CDR1 reads MGHDK; CDR2 reads SYGVNS. There are 14 residues in the CDR3. The CDR3 spells CASTPGGLGDTQYF. The CDR3 nucleotides are TGTGCCAGCACCCCCGGGGGACTGGGAGATACGCAGTATTTT.

The V gene is TRBV6-5, the J gene TRBJ1-5; tentatively, D is TRBD1 (6 bases). This CDR3 contains 15 residues. Germline values: CDR1 MNHEY, CDR2 SVGAGI. Trimming took 6 bases from V and 2 from J, leaving 14 bases between them. The CDR3 DNA reads TGTGCCAGCAGGGGGGAGGGGGTAGGCAATCAGCCCCAGCATTTT. It is translated as CASRGEGVGNQPQHF.

The chain carries TRBV7-2 and TRBJ2-7, with D maybe TRBD2 (6 bases). This CDR3 spans 15 amino acids. From germline, CDR1 is SGHTA and CDR2 FQGNSA. The V gene lost 5 bases and the J gene lost 3 bases, with 17 bases spanning the gap. CDR3 sequence reads: CASSPGGISYYEQYF. DNA for the CDR3: TGTGCCAGCAGCCCTGGAGGGATCTCTTACTACGAGCAGTACTTC.

The genes are TRBV6-5 and TRBJ1-2, with D perhaps TRBD1 (5 bases). Trimming removed 11 bases at V and 4 bases at J, with 11 bases between. The CDR3 is 11 amino acids. Germline V lookup: CDR1 MNHEY, CDR2 SVGAGI. The CDR3 nucleotides read TGTGCCGCGGGGCGGTCCTATGGCTACACCTTC. Translating it yields CAAGRSYGYTF.

CDR3 region: CASTPLGEQETQYF. The CDR3 nucleotides read TGTGCCAGCACACCCTTGGGGGAACAAGAGACCCAGTACTTC. The chain joins TRBV7-9 to TRBJ2-5; either TRBD1 or TRBD2 may fit D (5 bases each). The length of the CDR3 is 14 residues. Trimming took 7 bases from V and 2 from J, leaving 14 bases between them. Germline V lookup: CDR1 SEHNR, CDR2 FQNEAQ (reference sequence).

CDR3 region: CASSQLPGGGSEQYF. CDR3 in DNA: TGTGCCAGCAGCCAACTTCCAGGGGGAGGTTCCGAGCAGTACTTC. This chain uses TRBV14 with TRBJ2-7; a weak D match, TRBD1 (7 bases). This CDR3 is built from 15 residues. Trimming removed 2 bases from V and 6 bases from J, with 17 bases in between. Germline CDR1 and CDR2: SGHDN and FVKESK.

The chain carries TRBV5-6 and TRBJ1-1; no firm D call. Trimming took 2 bases from V and 3 from J, leaving 20 bases between them. The V gene's germline CDR1 is SGHDT and CDR2 YYEEEE. The length of the CDR3 is 17 residues. CDR3 nucleotides: TGTGCCAGCAGCTTAGGAAGGGTACGAAATTTACACACTGAAGCTTTCTTT. The encoded protein is CASSLGRVRNLHTEAFF. Variable domain in full (rest from reference TRBV5-6 and TRBJ1-1): DAGVTQSPTHLIKTRGQQVTLRCSPKSGHDTVSWYQQALGQGPQFIFQYYEEEERQRGNFPDRFSGHQFPNYSSELNVNALLLGDSALYLCASSLGRVRNLHTEAFFGQGTRLTVV.

The chain uses TRBV7-2 and TRBJ2-7; 14 nucleotides align to TRBD2. After removal of 3 bases from V and 1 base from J, the junction contained 2 bases not matched to a gene. There are 16 residues in the CDR3. Looked up from germline, CDR1 is SGHTA and CDR2 is FQGNSA. CDR3 nucleotides: TGTGCCAGCAGCTTGGGGACTAGCGGGAGTTCCTACGAGCAGTACTTC. It specifies CASSLGTSGSSYEQYF.

This rearrangement joins TRBV4-3 to TRBJ1-4, with 9 bases identical to TRBD1. The CDR3 has 15 amino acids. The V and J ends lost 3 bases and 5 bases, in that order; junction bases with no gene match: 4. Looked up from germline, CDR1 is LGHNA and CDR2 is YSLEER. CDR3 coding DNA: TGCGCCAGCAGCCATGCCGGGACAGGGAATGAAAAACTGTTTTTT. Its protein product is CASSHAGTGNEKLFF.

The CDR3 DNA sequence: TGTGCCAGCAGCTACCGGACTAGCGGGAGCGGGGGCTCCTACGAGCAGTACTTC. Translated: CASSYRTSGSGGSYEQYF. The chain couples TRBV11-2 to TRBJ2-7; 13 nucleotides align to TRBD2. The CDR3 contains 18 residues. V trimming: 4 bases; J trimming: 0 bases; junction bases outside the gene matches: 9. Germline V gives CDR1 SGHAT, CDR2 FQNNGV.

This clone was recorded only once. This sequence joins TRBV5-1 and TRBJ2-2; possible D gene TRBD2, 6 bases. Germline lookup yields CDR1 SGHRS and CDR2 YFSETQ. The CDR3 is made up of 15 amino acids. V was clipped by 3 bases and J by 0 bases, with 9 bases between them. The CDR3: CASSSLAPNTGELFF. The CDR3 nucleotides are TGCGCCAGCAGCTCACTAGCACCGAACACCGGGGAGCTGTTTTTT.

The chain links TRBV2 to TRBJ2-7; D might be TRBD1 (6 bases). V lost 4 bases and J 5 bases, leaving 15 bases between the germline ends. The germline CDR1 and CDR2 sequences are SNHLY and FYNNEI. The CDR3 has 14 residues. The CDR3 bases are TGTGCCAGCAGTGTTAACAGGGCAGGGAACGAGCAGTACTTC. Protein sequence: CASSVNRAGNEQYF. Complete variable domain (other parts from reference TRBV2 and TRBJ2-7): EPEVTQTPSHQVTQMGQEVILRCVPISNHLYFYWYRQILGQKVEFLVSFYNNEISEKSEIFDDQFSVERPDGSNFTLKIRSTKLEDSAMYFCASSVNRAGNEQYFGPGTRLTVT.

The J gene is TRBJ2-5, the V gene TRBV4-2, with TRBD1 matching 9 bases. The CDR3 is 15 residues long. V lost 0 bases to trimming and J lost 5 bases; unmatched junction nucleotides: 4. Looked up from germline, CDR1 is LGHNA and CDR2 is YNFKEQ. CDR3 in DNA: TGTGCCAGCAGCCAAGATTACAGGGGGCCCGAGACCCAGTACTTC. Translation: CASSQDYRGPETQYF.

The rearrangement joins TRBV5-1 to TRBJ1-1; 7 bases are shared with TRBD1. This CDR3 is built from 13 residues. Trimming took 2 bases from V and 6 from J; bases not matched to a gene: 4. Germline V gene lookup returns CDR1 SGHRS and CDR2 YFSETQ. DNA of the CDR3: TGCGCCAGCAGCTTAGGGGGCAGTCCTGAAGCTTTCTTT. It encodes CASSLGGSPEAFF.

V and J are TRBV30 and TRBJ1-5; tentative D call: TRBD1 (5 bases). Germline V gene data show CDR1 as GTSNPN and CDR2 as SVGIG (reference sequence). The CDR3 has 15 residues. V lost 0 bases to trimming and J lost 5 bases, with 14 bases between them. The CDR3 bases are TGTGCCTGGAGTGTCGGGGGGACGGGTGATCAGCCCCAGCATTTT. Protein: CAWSVGGTGDQPQHF.

This clone has only one observation. The chain carries TRBV11-2 and TRBJ2-3, with no clear D. This CDR3 is built from 13 residues. Trimming cost V 2 bases and J 4 bases, with 7 bases left between them. The germline gives CDR1 SGHAT, CDR2 FQNNGV. This chain's CDR3 is CASSLNTADTQYF. CDR3 DNA sequence: TGTGCCAGCAGCTTAAATACGGCAGATACGCAGTATTTT.

The J gene is TRBJ1-1, the V gene TRBV11-2, with 8 nucleotides matching TRBD1. CDR1 and CDR2 from the germline V gene are SGHAT and FQNNGV. This CDR3 comprises 14 residues. Trimming cost V 4 bases and J 5 bases; bases outside gene matches: 6. CDR3 DNA: TGTGCCAGCAGCTCCGACAGGGGACGGACTGAAGCTTTCTTT. Residues: CASSSDRGRTEAFF.

The chain uses TRBV6-6 and TRBJ2-7; 7 nucleotides line up with TRBD2. Losses at the gene ends were 6 bases for V and 5 bases for J; bases not matched to a gene: 10. This CDR3 comprises 14 residues. Germline CDR1 and CDR2: MNHNY and SVGAGI (reference sequence). CDR3 sequence: CASSPFRDYHEQYF. Here the CDR3 DNA reads TGTGCCAGCAGCCCGTTTCGGGACTATCACGAGCAGTACTTC.

The rearrangement joins TRBV7-2 to TRBJ2-1; D is ambiguous. Germline V lookup: CDR1 SGHTA, CDR2 FQGNSA. The V and J ends lost 0 bases and 4 bases respectively, with 7 bases between them. The CDR3 is 14 amino acids. CDR3 coding DNA: TGTGCCAGCAGCTTAGCAATTGCTTACAATGAGCAGTTCTTC. Translated, it gives CASSLAIAYNEQFF.

V gene TRBV7-9 combines with J gene TRBJ2-7; D is unresolved. Germline assignment: CDR1 SEHNR and CDR2 FQNEAQ (reference sequence). This CDR3 region has 12 residues. The germline V and J ends were trimmed by 4 bases and 3 bases, with 7 bases remaining between them. The CDR3: CASSSDGYEQYF. The CDR3 DNA follows: TGTGCCAGCAGCTCGGACGGCTACGAGCAGTACTTC.

This clone was counted a few times. The CDR3 DNA is TGCGCCAGCAGCTTTGAACAGGGCGATCAGCCCCAGCATTTT. This codes for CASSFEQGDQPQHF. The chain couples TRBV5-1 to TRBJ1-5; D might be TRBD1 (6 bases). The germline gives CDR1 SGHRS, CDR2 YFSETQ. Trimming pared 2 bases from V and 5 bases from J, leaving 11 bases between. The CDR3 runs 14 residues.

This clone occurred a few times. This rearrangement joins TRBV30 to TRBJ2-1; possible D gene TRBD1, 6 bases. CDR1 is GTSNPN and CDR2 is SVGIG in the germline V gene (reference sequence). V dropped 2 bases and J dropped 5 bases, with 13 bases sitting between them. The CDR3 totals 14 residues. The CDR3 bases are TGTGCCTGGAGTAAGGGGGTTCCTAACAATGAGCAGTTCTTC. It is translated as CAWSKGVPNNEQFF.